What follows describes a single TCR beta chain. Its specificity is not known. The V gene end was trimmed by 2 bases and the J gene end by 2 bases; junction bases not matched to a gene: 1. The CDR3 has 15 residues. The germline V gene has CDR1 MNHNS and CDR2 SASEGT. Some clones are missing from TCRdb's copy, which holds only in-frame ones; the method was immunoSEQ multiplex PCR. The sample has some 69,000 clones, under 95% seen once. These data come from a study of stem cell transplantation in POMP-related autoinflammatory disease. Study findings and constraints: A trend toward lower repertoire diversity and greater clonality appeared in every analyzed T-cell subset of PRAID patients.

The rearrangement joins TRBV6-1 to TRBJ1-3, with 9 bases aligning to TRBD1. This clonotype was sampled from a human patient with POMP-related autoinflammation and immune dysregulation (PRAID). The T cells may come from the graft donor. Sequences were derived from CD4+ T cells from PBMCs, sampled after stem cell transplantation. The CDR3 protein is CASSEWDRAGNTIYF. Here the CDR3 DNA reads TGTGCCAGCAGTGAATGGGACAGGGCTGGAAACACCATATATTTT.